This T cell receptor beta chain was found in a study of blood T cell repertoires in COVID-19. Germline lookup yields CDR1 MNHEY and CDR2 SMNVEV (reference sequence). This CDR3 contains 15 residues. Losses at the gene ends were 7 bases for V and 7 bases for J; bases not matched to a gene: 9. Clones were sequenced by immunoSEQ multiplex PCR, and TCRdb holds only the in-frame ones, with some missing. The sample carries approximately 200,000 clones, roughly 88% recorded once. The genes are TRBV27 and TRBJ2-7; 14 nucleotides align to TRBD2. The sequenced sample consisted of PBMCs or T cells enriched from blood (not recorded which). This receptor was identified in a woman aged 30 to 39 who had been exposed to COVID-19. This CDR3 is CASNTGTSGSTEQYF. The CDR3 DNA reads as TGTGCCAGCAATACCGGGACTAGCGGGAGTACGGAGCAGTACTTC.